Listed below are T cell receptor beta chains from one sample, sequenced in a study of cytomegalovirus exposure and HLA in healthy donors. Assay used: immunoSEQ multiplex PCR; TCRdb lists only in-frame clones, some missing. The table shows approximately 150,000 clones, with 76% occurring only once. Sequencing used PBMCs. The receptors derive from a male donor in good health and CMV-seronegative. Both conserved end residues are part of each CDR3. D genes are given only for firm matches. Rows give clone size only sometimes, using once, few, many, or a class for an expanded clone.

V	J	size	D	CDR3	DNA
TRBV19	TRBJ1-2	.	.	CASSMGGLQAYGYTF	TGTGCCAGTAGTATGGGGGGGTTACAGGCCTATGGCTACACCTTC
TRBV7-2	TRBJ2-5	.	.	CASSLPGTQYF	TGTGCCAGCAGCTTACCAGGGACCCAGTACTTC
TRBV4-3	TRBJ2-1	.	TRBD2	CASSQGLAGGNEQFF	TGCGCCAGCAGCCAGGGACTAGCGGGAGGCAATGAGCAGTTCTTC
TRBV7-9	TRBJ2-5	.	TRBD2	CASSFKGGETQYF	TGTGCCAGCAGCTTTAAGGGAGGGGAGACCCAGTACTTC
TRBV19	TRBJ1-1	few	TRBD1	CASSMSPGGNTEAFF	TGTGCCAGTAGTATGTCACCAGGGGGGAACACTGAAGCTTTCTTT
TRBV7-8	TRBJ1-1	.	TRBD1	CASSRQRWEPGTGTSNTEAFF	TGTGCCAGCAGCCGACAGCGGTGGGAACCCGGGACAGGGACCTCGAACACTGAAGCTTTCTTT
TRBV6-5	TRBJ1-1	.	.	CASRVRGMNTEAFF	TGTGCCAGCAGAGTCCGGGGGATGAACACTGAAGCTTTCTTT
TRBV7-2	TRBJ2-2	.	TRBD1	CASRYRDREGGELFF	TGTGCCAGCAGATACCGGGACAGGGAAGGCGGGGAGCTGTTTTTT
TRBV5-8	TRBJ1-6	.	.	CASLWGVRSPLHF	TGTGCCAGCCTGTGGGGGGTGCGTTCACCCCTCCACTTT
TRBV6-1	TRBJ2-2	.	.	CASRQGLGTGELFF	TGTGCCAGCCGGCAGGGTCTGGGCACCGGGGAGCTGTTTTTT
TRBV14	TRBJ2-1	.	TRBD2	CASSQEREALSYNEQFF	TGTGCCAGCAGCCAGGAGCGGGAGGCCCTCTCCTACAATGAGCAGTTCTTC
TRBV6-5	TRBJ1-5	once	.	CASSPAGAGAQPQHF	TGTGCCAGCAGTCCCGCAGGCGCAGGGGCGCAGCCCCAGCATTTT
TRBV28	TRBJ2-7	.	.	CASSLLAGTDDQYF	TGTGCCAGCAGTTTGTTGGCGGGAACGGATGATCAGTACTTC
TRBV7-6	TRBJ2-2	.	TRBD2	CASSKTSGGAPGELFF	TGTGCCAGCAGCAAAACTAGCGGGGGGGCCCCCGGGGAGCTGTTTTTT
TRBV4-1	TRBJ2-1	few	TRBD2	CASSFRLAGRNEQFF	TGCGCCAGCAGCTTCCGACTAGCGGGACGGAATGAGCAGTTCTTC
TRBV2	TRBJ2-3	.	TRBD2	CASRAFRTSGGTDTQYF	TGTGCCAGCAGGGCCTTCCGGACTAGCGGGGGCACAGATACGCAGTATTTT
TRBV10-3	TRBJ1-2	.	TRBD1	CAISGQGDYGYTF	TGTGCCATCAGTGGACAGGGCGACTATGGCTACACCTTC
TRBV4-3	TRBJ2-1	.	.	CASSLLARSSYNEQFF	TGCGCCAGCAGCCTCTTAGCGCGAAGCTCCTACAATGAGCAGTTCTTC
TRBV4-1	TRBJ2-3	.	TRBD2	CASSDRPRAAGDASTDTQYF	TGCGCCAGCAGCGATCGCCCCAGGGCAGCGGGAGATGCTAGCACAGATACGCAGTATTTT
TRBV2	TRBJ1-1	few	.	CASSSDSFEAFF	TGTGCCAGCAGTTCAGACAGTTTTGAAGCTTTCTTT
TRBV27	TRBJ1-5	few	TRBD1	CASRPGTGGNQPQHF	TGTGCCAGCAGGCCCGGGACAGGGGGCAATCAGCCCCAGCATTTT
TRBV4-3	TRBJ1-2	.	.	CASSQDAARTTRSGSNYGYTF	TGCGCCAGCAGCCAAGATGCCGCTCGTACAACTCGGTCAGGGTCCAACTATGGCTACACCTTC
TRBV30	TRBJ2-1	.	TRBD2	CAWSPLLRGSSYNEQFF	TGTGCCTGGAGCCCTCTGTTGCGGGGGAGCTCCTACAATGAGCAGTTCTTC
TRBV19	TRBJ2-2	.	.	CASSIVGGANTGELFF	TGTGCCAGTAGTATAGTAGGCGGGGCGAACACCGGGGAGCTGTTTTTT
TRBV6-6	TRBJ2-2	.	.	CASRYGLRGTGELFF	TGTGCCAGCCGGTACGGCCTCCGGGGCACCGGGGAGCTGTTTTTT
TRBV27	TRBJ2-7	.	TRBD2	CASARWGLVIYDEQYF	TGTGCCAGCGCAAGGTGGGGACTAGTAATTTACGACGAGCAGTACTTC
TRBV14	TRBJ2-3	.	.	CASSRALNTDTQYF	TGTGCCAGCAGCCGAGCATTGAACACAGATACGCAGTATTTT
TRBV7-2	TRBJ2-3	.	.	CASSFRDGGDTQYF	TGTGCCAGCAGCTTCCGGGACGGGGGAGATACGCAGTATTTT
TRBV4-3	TRBJ2-1	few	.	CASSQEARGEQFF	TGCGCCAGCAGCCAAGAGGCGAGGGGGGAGCAGTTCTTC
TRBV28	TRBJ1-2	once	.	CASSLLGQGNYGYTF	TGTGCCAGCAGTTTATTGGGGCAGGGGAACTATGGCTACACCTTC
TRBV13	TRBJ2-7	.	TRBD2	CASSHSYRTSGRYEQYF	TGTGCCAGCAGCCATTCCTACCGGACTAGCGGGAGGTACGAGCAGTACTTC
TRBV10-1	TRBJ2-3	.	.	CASSESRADTQYF	TGCGCCAGCAGTGAGAGCCGGGCAGATACGCAGTATTTT
TRBV4-1	TRBJ1-5	once	TRBD1	CASSHGTASNQPQHF	TGCGCCAGCAGCCATGGGACAGCCAGCAATCAGCCCCAGCATTTT
TRBV6-4	TRBJ2-2	.	.	CASSDRESGELFF	TGTGCCAGCAGTGATAGGGAGTCCGGGGAGCTGTTTTTT
TRBV5-1	TRBJ2-2	.	.	CASSLAVSGELFF	TGCGCCAGCAGCTTGGCCGTCTCCGGGGAGCTGTTTTTT
TRBV4-2	TRBJ2-5	few	TRBD2	CASSQDGASGDQETQYF	TGTGCCAGCAGCCAAGACGGAGCTAGCGGGGACCAAGAGACCCAGTACTTC
TRBV5-6	TRBJ1-2	.	.	CASSLNRITNYGYTF	TGTGCCAGCAGCTTAAACAGGATAACCAACTATGGCTACACCTTC
TRBV25-1	TRBJ2-6	.	.	CASSEYLGSAGANVLTF	TGTGCCAGCAGTGAATATCTCGGGTCTGCTGGGGCCAACGTCCTGACTTTC
TRBV27	TRBJ2-7	.	TRBD2	CASSLWAGGGALTYEQYF	TGTGCCAGCAGTTTATGGGCGGGCGGGGGGGCCTTGACCTACGAGCAGTACTTC
TRBV11-3	TRBJ2-1	few	TRBD1	CASSKGTGYNEQFF	TGTGCCAGCAGTAAAGGGACAGGGTACAATGAGCAGTTCTTC
TRBV7-2	TRBJ1-6	.	TRBD1	CASSPRQGSGSPLHF	TGTGCCAGCAGCCCTCGACAGGGCTCGGGATCACCCCTCCACTTT
TRBV5-1	TRBJ1-6	.	.	CASSLTPLVRAISYNSPLHF	TGCGCCAGCAGCTTGACCCCCTTGGTCAGGGCGATCTCCTATAATTCACCCCTCCACTTT
TRBV5-6	TRBJ1-6	.	.	CASRMDSQSPLHF	TGTGCCAGCAGAATGGACAGTCAATCACCCCTCCACTTT
TRBV6-5	TRBJ2-7	.	.	CASTHLGQGSYEQYF	TGTGCCAGTACCCACCTCGGCCAGGGGTCCTACGAGCAGTACTTC
TRBV18	TRBJ2-3	.	.	CASSPGLEDTQYF	TGTGCCAGCTCGCCGGGACTCGAAGATACGCAGTATTTT
TRBV19	TRBJ1-4	.	.	CASTDRIATNEKLFF	TGTGCCAGTACGGACAGAATCGCAACTAATGAAAAACTGTTTTTT
TRBV7-3	TRBJ2-2	once	.	CASSFGPELFF	TGTGCCAGCAGCTTTGGCCCTGAGCTGTTTTTT
TRBV10-3	TRBJ1-4	.	.	CAISESENEKLFF	TGTGCCATCAGTGAGTCGGAGAATGAAAAACTGTTTTTT
TRBV7-9	TRBJ2-5	once	.	CASSPRGPQGTQYF	TGTGCCAGCAGCCCCCGAGGACCCCAGGGGACCCAGTACTTC
TRBV29-1	TRBJ1-1	.	.	CSVGGGPTEAFF	TGCAGCGTTGGGGGGGGGCCCACTGAAGCTTTCTTT
TRBV18	TRBJ2-4	.	TRBD1	CASSPNRGTGVNIQYF	TGTGCCAGCTCACCCAACCGGGGGACAGGGGTAAACATTCAGTACTTC
TRBV11-2	TRBJ2-7	.	TRBD1	CASSFGTGVDYEQYF	TGTGCCAGCAGCTTCGGGACAGGGGTGGACTACGAGCAGTACTTC